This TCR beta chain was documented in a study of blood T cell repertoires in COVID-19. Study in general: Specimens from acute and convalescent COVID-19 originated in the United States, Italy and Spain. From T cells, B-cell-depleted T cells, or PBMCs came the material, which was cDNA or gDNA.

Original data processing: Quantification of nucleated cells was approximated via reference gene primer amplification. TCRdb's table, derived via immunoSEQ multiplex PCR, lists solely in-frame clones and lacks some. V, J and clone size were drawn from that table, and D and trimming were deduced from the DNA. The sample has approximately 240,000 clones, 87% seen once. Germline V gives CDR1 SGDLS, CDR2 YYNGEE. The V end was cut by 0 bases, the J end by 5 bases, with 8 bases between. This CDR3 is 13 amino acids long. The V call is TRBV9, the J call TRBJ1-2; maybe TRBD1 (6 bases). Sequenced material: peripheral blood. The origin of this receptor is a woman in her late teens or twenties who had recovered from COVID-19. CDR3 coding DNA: TGTGCCAGCAGCGTAGTCAGGGGTTATGGCTACACCTTC. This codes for CASSVVRGYGYTF.